This T cell receptor (beta chain) was recorded in a study of technical replicates of blood from a handful of donors (dated by TCRdb to between 2016 and 2019). The library was generated by the immunoSEQ multiplex PCR assay. Not all clones reach the TCRdb copy of this immuneACCESS table, which keeps in-frame sequences only. Checked studies attribute under half of the gap to unresolved V genes and leave the rest unexplained. Here the sample has approximately 75,000 clones; more than 90% occur a single time. The ten top clones hold around 0.44% of the sample. A word on this clone: The target of this receptor is not known. Nothing much larger sits one base from this clone, and base qualities are not available.

V and J are truncated by 2 bases and 0 bases respectively, leaving an intervening sequence of 8 bases. Its CDR3 holds 14 amino acids, cysteine through phenylalanine. Only CDR3 DNA is held: 42 bases, read in frame from base 1. The CDR1 and CDR2 encoded by the germline V gene are SGDLS and YYNGEE. Sequencing used T cells isolated from PBMCs. The sequence derives from a human donor in good health. This sequence uses TRBV9 and TRBJ1-1, with a tentative D gene TRBD1 over 6 matching bases. The CDR3 region: CASSVGQLNTEAFF. The sequenced DNA: TGTGCCAGCAGCGTTGGACAGCTGAACACTGAAGCTTTCTTT. The variable domain in full, with residues beyond the CDR3 obtained from the reference TRBV9 and TRBJ1-1 genes, is DSGVTQTPKHLITATGQRVTLRCSPRSGDLSVYWYQQSLDQGLQFLIQYYNGEERAKGNILERFSAQQFPDLHSELNLSSLELGDSALYFCASSVGQLNTEAFFGQGTRLTVV.